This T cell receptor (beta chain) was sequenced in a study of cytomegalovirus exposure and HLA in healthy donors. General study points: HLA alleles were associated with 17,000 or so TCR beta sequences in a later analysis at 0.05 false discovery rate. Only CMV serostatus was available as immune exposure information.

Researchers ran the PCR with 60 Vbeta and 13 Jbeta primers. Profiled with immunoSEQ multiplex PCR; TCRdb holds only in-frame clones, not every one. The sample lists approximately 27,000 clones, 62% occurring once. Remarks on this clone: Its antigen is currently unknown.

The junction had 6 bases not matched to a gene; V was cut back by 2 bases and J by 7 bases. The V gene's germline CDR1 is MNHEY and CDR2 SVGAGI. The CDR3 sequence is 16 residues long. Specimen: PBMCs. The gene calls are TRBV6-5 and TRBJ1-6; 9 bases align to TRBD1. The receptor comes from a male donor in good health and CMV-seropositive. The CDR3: CASSYGTGIGNSPLHF. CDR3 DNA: TGTGCCAGCAGTTACGGGACAGGGATTGGCAATTCACCCCTCCACTTT.